This T cell receptor beta chain was documented in a study of T cells in Graves' hyperthyroidism and ophthalmopathy. This clonotype was seen at least ten times. It was RNA transcripts that yielded the amplified TCR beta CDR3 regions. HTBI primers drove first-round RT-PCR of the TCR CDR3. TCRdb re-called the multiplex PCR reads through MiXCR, storing one row per CDR3 protein. The sample lists fewer than 350,000 distinct CDR3 sequences; under 25% were seen once. V trimming: 1 base; J trimming: 2 bases; junction bases outside the gene matches: 9. CDR3 size: 17 residues. Germline CDR1 is SGHAT and CDR2 is FQNNGV.

This TCR was recovered from a woman aged 45 to 65 with Graves' hyperthyroidism. The rearrangement links TRBV11-2 to TRBJ2-7; 9 bases agree with TRBD1. The sequenced sample consisted of blood. CDR3 amino acids: CASSLGGPGTGPYEQYF. Here the CDR3 DNA reads TGTGCCAGCAGCTTAGGGGGACCTGGGACAGGGCCCTACGAGCAGTACTTC. The full variable domain, in which reference TRBV11-2 and TRBJ2-7 provide the parts outside the CDR3, is EAGVAQSPRYKIIEKRQSVAFWCNPISGHATLYWYQQILGQGPKLLIQFQNNGVVDDSQLPKDRFSAERLKGVDSTLKIQPAKLEDSAVYLCASSLGGPGTGPYEQYFGPGTRLTVT.